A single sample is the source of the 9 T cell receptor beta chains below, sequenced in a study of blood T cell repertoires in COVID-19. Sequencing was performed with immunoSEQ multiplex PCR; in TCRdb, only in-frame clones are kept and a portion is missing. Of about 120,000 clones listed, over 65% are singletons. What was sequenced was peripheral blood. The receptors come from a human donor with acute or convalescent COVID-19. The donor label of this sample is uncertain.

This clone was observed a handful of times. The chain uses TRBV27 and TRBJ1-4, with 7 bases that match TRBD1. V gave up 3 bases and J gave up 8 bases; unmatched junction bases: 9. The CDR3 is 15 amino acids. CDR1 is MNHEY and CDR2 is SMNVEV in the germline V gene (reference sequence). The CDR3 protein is CASSFSRQGGEKLFF. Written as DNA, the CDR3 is TGTGCCAGCAGTTTTTCCCGACAGGGTGGGGAAAAACTGTTTTTT.

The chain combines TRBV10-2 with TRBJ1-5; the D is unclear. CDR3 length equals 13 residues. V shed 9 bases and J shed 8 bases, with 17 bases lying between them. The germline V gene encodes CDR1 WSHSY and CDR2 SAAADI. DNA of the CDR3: TGCGCCAGTGGACTTTGGGTGACTGAGCCCCAGCATTTT. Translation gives CASGLWVTEPQHF.

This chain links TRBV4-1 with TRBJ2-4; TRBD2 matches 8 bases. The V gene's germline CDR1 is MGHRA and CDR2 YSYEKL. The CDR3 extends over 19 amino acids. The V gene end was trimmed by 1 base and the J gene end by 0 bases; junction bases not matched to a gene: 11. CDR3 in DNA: TGCGCCAGCAGCCAAGTTTCAGCGGGGGTTCTACTAGCCAAAAACATTCAGTACTTC. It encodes CASSQVSAGVLLAKNIQYF.

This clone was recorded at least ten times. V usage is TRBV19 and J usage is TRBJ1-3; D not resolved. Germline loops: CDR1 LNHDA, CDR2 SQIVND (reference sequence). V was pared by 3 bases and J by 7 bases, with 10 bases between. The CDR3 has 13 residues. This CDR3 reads CASSIGGSNTIYF. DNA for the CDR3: TGTGCCAGTAGTATCGGAGGGAGCAACACCATATATTTT.

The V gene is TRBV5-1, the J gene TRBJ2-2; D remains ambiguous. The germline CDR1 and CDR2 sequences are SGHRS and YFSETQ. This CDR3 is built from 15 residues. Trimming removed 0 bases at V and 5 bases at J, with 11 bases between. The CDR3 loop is CASSLVLVTTGELFF. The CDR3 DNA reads TGCGCCAGCAGCTTGGTCCTAGTGACTACCGGGGAGCTGTTTTTT.

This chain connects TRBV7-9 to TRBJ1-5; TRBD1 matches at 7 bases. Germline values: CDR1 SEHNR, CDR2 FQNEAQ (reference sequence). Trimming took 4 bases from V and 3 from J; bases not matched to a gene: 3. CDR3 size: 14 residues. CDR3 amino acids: CASSSGTANQPQHF. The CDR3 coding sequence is TGTGCCAGCAGCTCCGGGACAGCCAATCAGCCCCAGCATTTT.

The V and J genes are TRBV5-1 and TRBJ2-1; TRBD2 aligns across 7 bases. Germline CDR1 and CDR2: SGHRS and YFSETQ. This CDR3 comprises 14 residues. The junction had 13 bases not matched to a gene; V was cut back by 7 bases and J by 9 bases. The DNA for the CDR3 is TGCGCCAGCCAAGGGACCGCGGGGGTCCCTGAGCAGTTCTTC. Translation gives CASQGTAGVPEQFF.

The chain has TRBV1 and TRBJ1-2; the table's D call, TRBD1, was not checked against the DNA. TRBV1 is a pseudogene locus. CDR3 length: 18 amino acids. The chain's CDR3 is CTSSQTPLQGAFNYGYTF. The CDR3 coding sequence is TGCACCAGCAGCCAAACTCCCCTACAGGGGGCTTTTAACTATGGCTACACCTTC.

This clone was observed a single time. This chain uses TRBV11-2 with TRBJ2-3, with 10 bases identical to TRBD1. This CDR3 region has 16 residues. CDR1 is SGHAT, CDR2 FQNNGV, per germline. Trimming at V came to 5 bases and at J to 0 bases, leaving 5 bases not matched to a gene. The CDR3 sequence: CASSPGTGASTDTQYF. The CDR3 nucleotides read TGTGCCAGCAGCCCAGGGACAGGGGCTAGCACAGATACGCAGTATTTT.